This T cell receptor (beta chain) appears in the sequencing data of a study of cytomegalovirus exposure and HLA in healthy donors. Study summary: Earlier results showed 90 million to 130 million unique TCR beta sequences derived from roughly 180 million T cells. The study's findings and limits: Diagnosis of cytomegalovirus status made by the classifier reportedly showed high specificity and sensitivity. Later, an analysis found that common viral pathogens appeared to be linked with several of the most significant clusters. A cluster of highly shared sequence variants was likely a sequencing artifact.

J lost 3 bases, V lost 1 base, and 1 base had no gene match. The CDR3 length is 15 residues. In germline, CDR1 is SNHLY, CDR2 FYNNEI. This clone was observed a single time. Its antigen remains unknown. PCR primers comprised 60 Vbeta and 13 Jbeta primers. Here immunoSEQ multiplex PCR was the method, and the copy in TCRdb shows in-frame clones only, minus some. The table shows about 110,000 clones, with about four fifths occurring only once. This TCR was sampled from a man aged 25-45 years in good health and CMV-seropositive. The specimen sequenced was PBMCs. The J gene is TRBJ2-1, the V gene TRBV2, with 9 nucleotides matching TRBD1. This chain's CDR3 is CASSEEGQGYNEQFF. The CDR3 region has the DNA TGTGCCAGCAGTGAAGAGGGACAGGGCTACAATGAGCAGTTCTTC. Full variable domain (remainder filled in from reference TRBV2 and TRBJ2-1): EPEVTQTPSHQVTQMGQEVILRCVPISNHLYFYWYRQILGQKVEFLVSFYNNEISEKSEIFDDQFSVERPDGSNFTLKIRSTKLEDSAMYFCASSEEGQGYNEQFFGPGTRLTVL.